These T cell receptor beta chains were read from a single sample in a study of T cell changes during pregnancy in multiple sclerosis. TCRdb's copy holds only in-frame clones and misses some; the assay was immunoSEQ multiplex PCR. The table shows some 70,000 clones, with roughly 92% occurring only once. Sample: peripheral blood, taken in the second trimester of pregnancy. The receptor source for this set is a female donor in good health, enrolled as a control in a pregnancy study. The CDR3 runs from the conserved cysteine through the conserved F or W. A D gene is named only where the DNA matches it firmly. Where a row states a size, it is once, few, many or the class of an expanded clone; other rows omit it.

TRBJ2-3 NA TRBV9 TRBD1 CASSPRGPRTDTQYF TGTGCCAGCAGCCCCAGGGGGCCCAGGACAGATACGCAGTATTTT
TRBJ2-5 NA TRBV7-2 TRBD1 CASSSRQGNQETQYF TGTGCCAGCAGCTCCCGACAGGGAAACCAAGAGACCCAGTACTTC
TRBJ2-1 NA TRBV27 NA CASSLSETSGDTYNEQFF TGTGCCAGCAGTTTATCAGAGACCTCGGGGGATACCTACAATGAGCAGTTCTTC
TRBJ2-7 NA TRBV15 NA CATRTGSEQYF TGTGCCACCAGGACTGGGAGCGAGCAGTACTTC
TRBJ1-1 NA TRBV5-4 TRBD1 CASSLGGQKNTEAFF TGTGCCAGCAGCTTGGGGGGACAGAAGAACACTGAAGCTTTCTTT
TRBJ2-7 NA TRBV4-1 TRBD1 CASSRSGQGDEQYF TGCGCCAGCAGCCGATCGGGACAGGGCGACGAGCAGTACTTC
TRBJ1-1 NA TRBV29-1 NA CSARGGGTEAFF TGCAGCGCCCGAGGGGGGGGCACTGAAGCTTTCTTT
TRBJ2-2 NA TRBV7-2 NA CASSLGLGGVTGELFF TGTGCCAGCAGCTTAGGGCTAGGGGGAGTGACCGGGGAGCTGTTTTTT
TRBJ1-1 NA TRBV28 NA CASSFRGTSTEAFF TGTGCCAGCAGTTTCAGGGGTACGAGCACTGAAGCTTTCTTT
TRBJ1-1 NA TRBV28 NA CASLQGFQTWTEAFF TGTGCCAGCCTACAGGGCTTCCAGACTTGGACTGAAGCTTTCTTT
TRBJ1-5 once TRBV23-1 NA CASSQPRQVGNQPQHF TGCGCCAGCAGTCAACCCCGACAGGTAGGGAATCAGCCCCAGCATTTT
TRBJ1-1 NA TRBV7-8 NA CASSLAGQTAFF TGTGCCAGCAGCTTAGCCGGACAGACAGCTTTCTTT
TRBJ2-7 NA TRBV7-2 NA CASSSGAYEQYF TGTGCCAGCAGTTCAGGGGCCTACGAGCAGTACTTC
TRBJ1-1 NA TRBV5-4 TRBD1 CASNLDRDATEAFF TGTGCCAGCAATTTGGACAGGGATGCCACTGAAGCTTTCTTT
TRBJ2-5 NA TRBV9 TRBD2 CASSSSGGPWETQYF TGTGCCAGCAGCTCATCGGGGGGGCCCTGGGAGACCCAGTACTTC
TRBJ1-1 few TRBV9 NA CASRAGGGEAFF TGTGCCAGCAGGGCCGGCGGGGGGGAAGCTTTCTTT
TRBJ2-6 NA TRBV19 NA CATQEGAVSGANVLTF TGTGCCACCCAAGAAGGGGCCGTCTCTGGGGCCAACGTCCTGACTTTC
TRBJ2-7 NA TRBV6-1 NA CASSEAGRSYEQYF TGTGCCAGCAGTGAAGCGGGCAGATCCTACGAGCAGTACTTC
TRBJ1-2 NA TRBV7-9 TRBD1 CASSLETGVAYGYTF TGTGCCAGCAGCTTAGAGACAGGGGTTGCCTATGGCTACACCTTC
TRBJ2-3 NA TRBV7-2 TRBD2 CASSLNWRGAKDTQYF TGTGCCAGCAGCTTAAATTGGCGGGGGGCCAAAGATACGCAGTATTTT
TRBJ2-3 NA TRBV27 TRBD2 CASSLGGTDTQYF TGTGCCAGCAGTTTGGGGGGGACCGATACGCAGTATTTT
TRBJ1-1 NA TRBV7-2 NA CASSLGSRTLNTEAFF TGTGCCAGCAGCTTAGGGTCGCGAACCTTGAACACTGAAGCTTTCTTT
TRBJ1-1 NA TRBV7-9 NA CASSHDGGADTEAFF TGTGCCAGCAGCCATGACGGGGGGGCGGACACTGAAGCTTTCTTT
TRBJ2-7 NA TRBV11-2 NA CASSQEAYEQYF TGTGCCAGCAGCCAAGAAGCGTACGAGCAGTACTTC
TRBJ2-7 once TRBV25-1 NA CASSFWEGAYEQYF TGTGCCAGCAGTTTTTGGGAAGGGGCCTACGAGCAGTACTTC
TRBJ2-1 NA TRBV30 TRBD1 CAWSTTGDDYNEQFF TGTGCCTGGAGCACGACAGGGGACGACTACAATGAGCAGTTCTTC
TRBJ2-7 NA TRBV19 NA CASTPRTGMNEQYF TGTGCCAGTACTCCCCGGACGGGGATGAACGAGCAGTACTTC
TRBJ2-7 NA TRBV25-1 TRBD1 CASSDGTGGAYEQYF TGTGCCAGCAGTGATGGGACAGGGGGGGCCTACGAGCAGTACTTC
TRBJ1-5 NA TRBV30 TRBD1 CAWNRGNQPQHF TGTGCCTGGAACAGGGGGAATCAGCCCCAGCATTTT
TRBJ2-3 NA TRBV5-6 NA CASSFWSGLRRPSTDTQYF TGTGCCAGCAGCTTTTGGTCGGGCCTAAGGAGGCCTAGCACAGATACGCAGTATTTT
TRBJ2-1 NA TRBV5-1 TRBD2 CASRSGGGPTSYNEQFF TGCGCCAGCAGAAGCGGGGGGGGACCCACTTCCTACAATGAGCAGTTCTTC
TRBJ1-4 NA TRBV6-5 TRBD1 CASSYSSWDRGKLFF TGTGCCAGCAGTTACTCGAGCTGGGACAGAGGAAAACTGTTTTTT
TRBJ2-2 NA TRBV5-1 NA CASSLSDYGPGELFF TGCGCCAGCAGCTTGTCCGACTATGGCCCCGGGGAGCTGTTTTTT
TRBJ2-2 NA TRBV7-7 NA CASSLYLGQNTGELFF TGTGCTAGCAGCTTATATCTGGGGCAAAACACCGGGGAGCTGTTTTTT
TRBJ1-1 once TRBV4-3 NA CASSQVGLLGGFTEAFF TGCGCCAGCAGCCAAGTTGGGCTATTAGGGGGATTCACTGAAGCTTTCTTT
TRBJ2-2 NA TRBV18 NA CASSPIANTGELFF TGTGCCAGCTCACCAATAGCGAACACCGGGGAGCTGTTTTTT
TRBJ1-2 once TRBV5-6 NA CASRLRGSYGYTF TGTGCCAGCAGGCTACGGGGTTCCTATGGCTACACCTTC
TRBJ2-1 NA TRBV7-9 NA CASSSPSTINEQFF TGTGCCAGCAGCTCACCCTCCACTATCAATGAGCAGTTCTTC
TRBJ1-1 few TRBV7-9 NA CASNHMNTEAFF TGTGCCAGCAACCACATGAACACTGAAGCTTTCTTT
TRBJ2-3 NA TRBV29-1 TRBD2 CSAVAGGSTDTQYF TGCAGCGCTGTAGCGGGGGGGAGCACAGATACGCAGTATTTT
TRBJ2-5 NA TRBV28 NA CASRAGKETQYF TGTGCCAGCAGGGCAGGAAAAGAGACCCAGTACTTC
TRBJ1-2 few TRBV2 NA CASSEIVAGGYTF TGTGCCAGCAGTGAAATTGTAGCGGGCGGCTACACCTTC
TRBJ2-5 NA TRBV15 NA CATSRPDSQTQYF TGTGCCACCAGCAGACCAGACAGTCAGACCCAGTACTTC
TRBJ1-1 NA TRBV6-1 NA CASKKEVNTEAFF TGTGCCAGCAAAAAGGAGGTGAACACTGAAGCTTTCTTT
TRBJ2-2 NA TRBV7-2 NA CASSRGGETGELFF TGTGCCAGCAGCCGAGGGGGAGAGACCGGGGAGCTGTTTTTT
TRBJ1-6 NA TRBV28 NA CASSFKNSNSPLHF TGTGCCAGCAGTTTCAAAAATAGCAATTCACCCCTCCACTTT
TRBJ2-2 NA TRBV18 TRBD1 CASSLGTGYGGELFF TGTGCCAGCTCCCTGGGGACAGGGTACGGCGGGGAGCTGTTTTTT
TRBJ1-3 NA TRBV30 NA CAWRTASGNTIYF TGTGCCTGGAGGACTGCCTCTGGAAACACCATATATTTT
TRBJ1-5 NA TRBV7-9 NA CASSNRDSNQPQHF TGTGCCAGCAGCAACAGGGATAGCAATCAGCCCCAGCATTTT
TRBJ2-7 NA TRBV5-6 NA CASSLIGPYEQYF TGTGCCAGCAGCTTGATCGGTCCCTACGAGCAGTACTTC
TRBJ1-6 NA TRBV2 TRBD1 CASTGTGTSPLHF TGTGCCAGCACCGGGACAGGGACTTCACCCCTCCACTTT
TRBJ1-1 NA TRBV29-1 NA CSVQSGTYTEAFF TGCAGCGTTCAATCCGGGACTTACACTGAAGCTTTCTTT
TRBJ1-2 once TRBV19 TRBD1 CASSQGQGGYGYTF TGTGCCAGTAGTCAAGGACAGGGGGGATATGGCTACACCTTC